The 26 T cell receptor beta chains given below trace back to one sample, sequenced in a study of cytomegalovirus exposure and HLA in healthy donors. PCR employed 60 Vbeta and 13 Jbeta primers. Method: immunoSEQ multiplex PCR; TCRdb's copy keeps in-frame clones and lacks some. In the table there are 90,000 to 100,000 clones, approximately 72% of which are singletons. Sequenced material: PBMCs. All receptors come from a woman aged 35 to 49 in good health and CMV-seronegative.

This clone appeared a single time. The chain links TRBV5-1 to TRBJ2-3, with TRBD2 matching over 8 bases. Germline CDR1 reads SGHRS; CDR2 reads YFSETQ. Trimming took 5 bases from V and 0 from J; bases not matched to a gene: 2. This CDR3 contains 14 residues. Here the CDR3 reads CASRTSASTDTQYF. The CDR3, as DNA: TGCGCCAGCAGGACTAGCGCTAGCACAGATACGCAGTATTTT.

The chain has TRBV11-2 and TRBJ2-1; weak D call: TRBD1 (5 bases). CDR3 length: 12 residues. Trimming removed 4 bases at V and 10 bases at J, with 11 bases between. Germline V gene sequence: CDR1 SGHAT, CDR2 FQNNGV. The CDR3 sequence: CASSSMTAEQFF. The CDR3 DNA sequence: TGTGCCAGCAGCTCTATGACAGCGGAGCAGTTCTTC.

This chain's CDR3 is CASSSGGGRQFYEQYF. The CDR3 DNA reads TGTGCCAGCAGCTCGGGCGGGGGACGCCAATTCTACGAGCAGTACTTC. The gene calls are TRBV5-6 and TRBJ2-7; 7 nucleotides agree with TRBD2. Germline loops: CDR1 SGHDT, CDR2 YYEEEE. With V trimmed by 3 bases and J by 3 bases, 12 bases remained unmatched. The CDR3 is made up of 16 amino acids. The whole variable domain, remainder taken from reference TRBV5-6 and TRBJ2-7, is DAGVTQSPTHLIKTRGQQVTLRCSPKSGHDTVSWYQQALGQGPQFIFQYYEEEERQRGNFPDRFSGHQFPNYSSELNVNALLLGDSALYLCASSSGGGRQFYEQYFGPGTRLTVT.

This clone was observed a handful of times. V gene TRBV30 combines with J gene TRBJ1-1; no reliable D call. Trimming shortened V by 0 bases and J by 1 base, and 6 bases separated the two germline ends. Germline lookup yields CDR1 GTSNPN and CDR2 SVGIG (reference sequence). The CDR3 consists of 13 residues. The CDR3 here is CAWSVQPNTEAFF. The CDR3 DNA reads as TGTGCCTGGAGTGTACAACCGAACACTGAAGCTTTCTTT.

The chain is built from TRBV15 and TRBJ2-7; D possibly corresponds to TRBD1 (6 bases). V lost 3 bases, J lost 3 bases, and 18 bases lay in between. Germline assignment: CDR1 LNHNV and CDR2 YYDKDF (reference sequence). The CDR3 length is 16 residues. The CDR3 here is CATSSYTTGFLYEQYF. Written as DNA, the CDR3 is TGTGCCACCAGCAGCTATACCACAGGGTTCCTCTACGAGCAGTACTTC.

The chain is built from TRBV27 and TRBJ2-5; a possible D gene is TRBD1 (6 bases). Germline-derived CDR1 and CDR2 are MNHEY and SMNVEV (reference sequence). Trimming took off 0 bases at V and 5 bases at J, with 13 bases between the two ends. CDR3 length: 15 amino acids. CDR3 sequence: CASSLSKGVWETQYF. The CDR3, as DNA: TGTGCCAGCAGTTTATCGAAGGGGGTCTGGGAGACCCAGTACTTC.

This clone was recorded only once. The chain recombines TRBV28 with TRBJ1-2; perhaps TRBD1 as D (5 bases). This CDR3 region has 12 residues. Trimming took off 6 bases at V and 7 bases at J, with 12 bases between the two ends. Germline CDR1 and CDR2: MDHEN and SYDVKM. In DNA form, the CDR3 reads TGTGCCAGCAGCCGAGACAGATTTGGCTACACCTTC. This encodes CASSRDRFGYTF.

The J gene is TRBJ2-7, the V gene TRBV19, with TRBD1 matching over 8 bases. The CDR3 runs to 15 residues. The ends lost 1 base at V and 5 bases at J; junction bases unmatched: 7. Germline-derived CDR1 and CDR2 are LNHDA and SQIVND (reference sequence). The CDR3 nucleotides are TGTGCCAGTAGTATAGGTCGGGACAGGATCCACGAGCAGTACTTC. It codes for CASSIGRDRIHEQYF.

This chain links TRBV10-3 with TRBJ2-7, with a possible D match to TRBD2 (6 bases). The CDR3 runs 15 residues. Trimming took off 9 bases at V and 0 bases at J, with 18 bases between the two ends. CDR1 and CDR2 (germline): ENHRY, SYGVKD. The CDR3 DNA sequence: TGTGCCATTGCATTGGGGGGTTCTAACTCCTACGAGCAGTACTTC. This gives the protein CAIALGGSNSYEQYF.

This clone was detected ten times or more. This chain connects TRBV6-1 to TRBJ2-1; TRBD2 is a possible D gene (6 bases). This CDR3 region has 16 residues. Germline CDR1 and CDR2: MNHNS and SASEGT. V was trimmed by 0 bases and J by 7 bases, leaving 16 bases between them. CDR3 sequence (DNA): TGTGCCAGCAGTGAAGCTAAGCGGGTGGGTGGGAATGAGCAGTTCTTC. It specifies CASSEAKRVGGNEQFF.

This chain links TRBV29-1 with TRBJ2-3, with 7 bases matching TRBD2. Germline V gene data show CDR1 as SQVTM and CDR2 as ANQGSEA. This CDR3 has 15 residues. V lost 1 base to trimming and J lost 6 bases; unmatched junction nucleotides: 10. The CDR3 here is CSVEAVAGSGDTQYF. CDR3 bases: TGCAGCGTTGAAGCGGTAGCGGGTTCAGGGGATACGCAGTATTTT.

The rearrangement links TRBV19 to TRBJ1-5; D uncertain. Germline CDR1 and CDR2: LNHDA and SQIVND (reference sequence). Trimming removed 2 bases at V and 0 bases at J, with 8 bases between. This CDR3 is 15 amino acids long. CDR3 in amino acids: CASSIRDNSNQPQHF. The CDR3 bases are TGTGCCAGTAGTATAAGAGACAATAGCAATCAGCCCCAGCATTTT. The full variable domain, with the rest looked up from reference TRBV19 and TRBJ1-5, is DGGITQSPKYLFRKEGQNVTLSCEQNLNHDAMYWYRQDPGQGLRLIYYSQIVNDFQKGDIAEGYSVSREKKESFPLTVTSAQKNPTAFYLCASSIRDNSNQPQHFGDGTRLSIL.

In its sample, this clone was seen once. This rearrangement joins TRBV20-1 to TRBJ2-2; D gene uncertain. The V and J ends lost 1 base and 7 bases respectively, with 4 bases between them. Per germline, CDR1 DFQATT and CDR2 SNEGSKA (reference sequence). The CDR3 has 11 residues. For the CDR3, the DNA is TGCAGTGCTAGAGTCGTCGGGGAGCTGTTTTTT. Translating gives CSARVVGELFF.

The genes are TRBV10-1 and TRBJ2-1; tentative D call: TRBD2 (5 bases). CDR1 WNHNN and CDR2 SYGVQD come from the germline V gene (reference sequence). The CDR3 consists of 16 residues. The ends were cut back, 5 bases at V and 5 bases at J, with 19 bases in the middle. CDR3 amino acids: CASSPGITVNDNEQFF. DNA for the CDR3: TGCGCCAGCAGTCCCGGGATCACCGTTAACGACAATGAGCAGTTCTTC.

This sequence joins TRBV6-5 and TRBJ1-1; D ambiguous. V was pared by 0 bases and J by 7 bases, with 9 bases between. From germline, CDR1 is MNHEY and CDR2 SVGAGI. The CDR3 has 13 residues. CDR3: CASSYSRRDEAFF. DNA of the CDR3: TGTGCCAGCAGTTACTCCAGACGGGATGAAGCTTTCTTT.

This chain joins TRBV5-8 and TRBJ1-5, with D possibly being TRBD1 (6 bases). This CDR3 contains 15 residues. Germline values: CDR1 SGHTS, CDR2 YDEGEE. Trimming removed 2 bases from V and 7 bases from J, with 16 bases in between. The CDR3 nucleotides read TGTGCCAGCAGCTTCGGCGACAGGCAAGGGCAGCCCCAGCATTTT. Amino acid sequence: CASSFGDRQGQPQHF.

The chain recombines TRBV7-9 with TRBJ1-5; possible D gene TRBD1, 6 bases. CDR3 length equals 15 residues. V was trimmed by 1 base and J by 4 bases, leaving 11 bases between them. Germline CDR1 SEHNR, CDR2 FQNEAQ (reference sequence). Here the CDR3 reads CASSLEGGANQPQHF. CDR3 DNA: TGTGCCAGCAGCTTAGAAGGGGGGGCAAATCAGCCCCAGCATTTT.

This sequence joins TRBV7-2 and TRBJ2-1; TRBD1 agrees at 7 bases. The CDR3 extends over 15 amino acids. Germline trimming cut 7 bases from V and 9 bases from J; bases unmatched to any gene: 15. Germline CDR1 and CDR2: SGHTA and FQGNSA. In DNA form, the CDR3 reads TGTGCCAGCAACCTACAACTACAGGGGAAGGGTGAGCAGTTCTTC. Translation: CASNLQLQGKGEQFF.

The V gene is TRBV6-6, the J gene TRBJ1-1; a weak D match, TRBD1 (5 bases). The CDR3 totals 14 residues. V lost 8 bases and J 0 bases, leaving 13 bases between the germline ends. Germline V gives CDR1 MNHNY, CDR2 SVGAGI (reference sequence). CDR3 amino acids: CASDSSKMNTEAFF. CDR3 DNA: TGTGCCAGCGACAGCTCCAAGATGAACACTGAAGCTTTCTTT.

The CDR3 region is CASSPLPGQSNQPQHF. The CDR3 DNA follows: TGCGCCAGCAGTCCGTTGCCGGGACAAAGCAATCAGCCCCAGCATTTT. The chain employs TRBV5-1 and TRBJ1-5; D may be TRBD1 (6 bases). CDR3 length: 16 amino acids. Per germline, CDR1 SGHRS and CDR2 YFSETQ. The V end was cut by 5 bases, the J end by 1 base, with 16 bases between.

The rearrangement uses TRBV7-2 and TRBJ2-7; a weak D match, TRBD2 (6 bases). Germline V gene sequence: CDR1 SGHTA, CDR2 FQGNSA. This CDR3 is 15 amino acids long. V was shortened by 1 base and J by 1 base, with 11 bases between the two germline ends. The CDR3 bases are TGTGCCAGCAGCTTAGGGGGGACTCTTTCCTACGAGCAGTACTTC. Its translation is CASSLGGTLSYEQYF.

V usage is TRBV19 and J usage is TRBJ2-7, with a tentative D call TRBD1 (6 bases). Germline CDR1 and CDR2: LNHDA and SQIVND (reference sequence). The CDR3 covers 15 residues. V was clipped by 4 bases and J by 3 bases, with 16 bases between them. The CDR3 region is CASSRRGTRSYEQYF. Here the CDR3 DNA reads TGTGCCAGTAGTAGAAGGGGGACACGGAGCTACGAGCAGTACTTC.

The chain has TRBV19 and TRBJ1-1, with D perhaps TRBD1 (5 bases). The V and J ends lost 11 bases and 5 bases respectively, with 18 bases between them. Per the germline V gene, CDR1 is LNHDA and CDR2 is SQIVND (reference sequence). CDR3 length: 13 amino acids. CDR3 nucleotides: TGTGCCTCCGAAAAGGGGCCAGGGACTGAAGCTTTCTTT. As protein: CASEKGPGTEAFF. The whole variable domain, filled in from reference TRBV19 and TRBJ1-1, reads DGGITQSPKYLFRKEGQNVTLSCEQNLNHDAMYWYRQDPGQGLRLIYYSQIVNDFQKGDIAEGYSVSREKKESFPLTVTSAQKNPTAFYLCASEKGPGTEAFFGQGTRLTVV.

A remark on this clone: Germline and junction disagree at one end, which may indicate a read error. The rearrangement uses TRBV5-5 and TRBJ1-2, with TRBD1 identical over 10 bases. From germline, CDR1 is SGHKS and CDR2 YYEKEE (reference sequence). The CDR3 length is 12 residues. The CDR3 DNA is TGTGCCAGCAGCCTAGGGACAGGGGTCGACCACTTC. This encodes CASSLGTGVDHF.

The chain joins TRBV7-9 to TRBJ2-3; 9 bases agree with TRBD1. Germline trimming cut 1 base from V and 3 bases from J; bases unmatched to any gene: 2. The CDR3 is 15 amino acids. Looked up from germline, CDR1 is SEHNR and CDR2 is FQNEAQ (reference sequence). CDR3 residues: CASSLGDRDTDTQYF. The CDR3 coding sequence is TGTGCCAGCAGCTTAGGGGACAGGGATACAGATACGCAGTATTTT.

The chain is built from TRBV19 and TRBJ1-3, with a weak D call TRBD1 (6 bases). Deletions cut 5 bases from V and 6 bases from J, with 11 bases between. The CDR3 sequence is 13 residues long. CDR1 is LNHDA, CDR2 SQIVND, per germline (reference sequence). The CDR3 nucleotides are TGTGCCAGTAGTTTCGGACAGTCAAACACCATATATTTT. Its protein product is CASSFGQSNTIYF.